The T cell receptor (beta chain) described here comes from a study of PD-1 blockade in classical Hodgkin lymphoma. Only in-frame clones appear in the TCRdb table, and some are missing; sequencing was by immunoSEQ multiplex PCR. The table records around 92,000 clones, approximately 83% of them present only once. V dropped 5 bases and J dropped 5; count of bases not matched to a gene: 4. This CDR3 is built from 13 residues. Germline V CDR1 and CDR2: SGHTA, FQGNSA. The time point here: cycle 4 day 1 (C4D1), after about 6 weeks of nivolumab. In every patient, relapse followed autologous stem cell transplantation, while exposure to brentuximab vedotin differed. Responses achieved at best were complete response, partial response or progressive disease.

This receptor was taken from a human donor with classical Hodgkin lymphoma. The input for sequencing was peripheral blood mononuclear cells (PBMCs), taken before the fourth cycle of nivolumab. The chain combines TRBV7-2 with TRBJ1-2; TRBD1 matches at 8 bases. Written as DNA, the CDR3 is TGTGCCAGCAGCCCAGGGGGCCGATATGGCTACACCTTC. This gives the protein CASSPGGRYGYTF.